This TCR beta chain was sequenced for a study of T cell changes during pregnancy in multiple sclerosis. The method was immunoSEQ multiplex PCR; TCRdb's version includes in-frame clones alone and lacks a portion of them. The sample includes under 40,000 clones, 75% to 95% of them seen just once. In germline, CDR1 is SGDLS, CDR2 YYNGEE. V was pared by 0 bases and J by 1 base, with 3 bases of the junction left unmatched. CDR3 length: 15 residues. The source is a female donor in good health, enrolled as a control in a pregnancy study. Sequencing was performed on CD4+ T cells from peripheral blood mononuclear cells, taken in the third trimester of pregnancy. This rearrangement joins TRBV9 to TRBJ2-5; TRBD2 matches 7 bases. In DNA, the CDR3 is TGTGCCAGCAGCGTAGGTGCGGGGGTCCAAGAGACCCAGTACTTC. It encodes CASSVGAGVQETQYF.